Each of the 23 T cell receptor beta chains below was sequenced from the same sample in a study of blood T cell repertoires in COVID-19. Only in-frame clones appear in the TCRdb table, and some are missing; sequencing was by immunoSEQ multiplex PCR. The table has about 260,000 clones, 65% to 90% seen once. The sequenced sample consisted of peripheral blood. The source of these receptors is a man aged 25-45 years with active or convalescent COVID-19.

This clone was seen a single time. The V gene is TRBV18, the J gene TRBJ1-1; D may be TRBD1 (6 bases). This CDR3 has 16 amino acids. Trimming took 3 bases from V and 2 from J, leaving 16 bases between them. The germline V gene encodes CDR1 KGHSH and CDR2 LQKENI. As DNA, the CDR3 is TGTGCCAGCTCACCGCCCCCGGGACAAGAAAACACTGAAGCTTTCTTT. This codes for CASSPPPGQENTEAFF.

The V gene is TRBV3-1 (or the pseudogene TRBV3-2), the J gene TRBJ1-2; D gene uncertain. The CDR3 loop spans 13 amino acids. V was clipped by 1 base and J by 6 bases, with 9 bases between them. From germline, CDR1 is LGHDT and CDR2 YNNKEL (reference sequence). For the CDR3, the DNA is TGTGCCAGCAGCCAAGGAAACAGCCATGGCTACACCTTC. This translates into CASSQGNSHGYTF.

The rearrangement joins TRBV9 to TRBJ1-1, with D possibly matching TRBD1 (6 bases). This CDR3 is built from 15 residues. The V gene's germline CDR1 is SGDLS and CDR2 YYNGEE. V was shortened by 4 bases and J by 4 bases, with 17 bases between the two germline ends. DNA of the CDR3: TGTGCCAGCAGCCATACATCAGGGGAACGCACTGAAGCTTTCTTT. Its translation is CASSHTSGERTEAFF.

This chain links TRBV19 with TRBJ2-3; D gene ambiguous. This CDR3 spans 14 amino acids. The V end lost 7 bases, the J end lost 0 bases, and 11 bases lay between the germline ends. Germline assignment: CDR1 LNHDA and CDR2 SQIVND (reference sequence). CDR3 sequence: CASTTRHSTDTQYF. CDR3 nucleotides: TGTGCCAGTACAACGCGACACAGCACAGATACGCAGTATTTT.

This clone was seen only once. V gene TRBV5-1 combines with J gene TRBJ2-1, with a possible D match to TRBD2 (6 bases). The CDR3 covers 15 residues. The germline V and J ends were trimmed by 10 bases and 7 bases, with 24 bases remaining between them. Germline-derived CDR1 and CDR2 are SGHRS and YFSETQ. The CDR3 here is CAPSTAAGFGNEQFF. CDR3 in DNA: TGCGCCCCCAGCACCGCGGCGGGGTTCGGAAATGAGCAGTTCTTC.

V is TRBV5-8 and J is TRBJ1-1, with D unresolved. Germline V CDR1 and CDR2: SGHTS, YDEGEE. CDR3 length: 15 residues. The V gene lost 0 bases and the J gene lost 3 bases, with 12 bases spanning the gap. The CDR3 DNA reads as TGTGCCAGCAGCTTGGGTGTCGGGGTAGACACTGAAGCTTTCTTT. Its protein product is CASSLGVGVDTEAFF.

The chain couples TRBV15 to TRBJ1-2, with a possible D match to TRBD1 (5 bases). The CDR3 consists of 15 residues. The germline V and J ends were trimmed by 2 bases and 2 bases, with 12 bases remaining between them. Per the germline V gene, CDR1 is LNHNV and CDR2 is YYDKDF (reference sequence). The CDR3 here is CATSRYTGANYGYTF. CDR3 nucleotide sequence: TGTGCCACCAGCAGATATACAGGAGCAAACTATGGCTACACCTTC.

The chain employs TRBV3-1 (or the pseudogene TRBV3-2) and TRBJ2-1; D is possibly TRBD2 (5 bases). Germline V gene lookup returns CDR1 LGHDT and CDR2 YNNKEL (reference sequence). V lost 1 base, J lost 4 bases, and 17 bases lay in between. This CDR3 is built from 17 residues. In DNA, the CDR3 is TGTGCCAGCAGCCAAGTCCTCCGGGGTAGGCGGTACAATGAGCAGTTCTTC. It is translated as CASSQVLRGRRYNEQFF.

The V call is TRBV7-9, the J call TRBJ1-1; TRBD1 aligns across 11 bases. CDR1 SEHNR and CDR2 FQNEAQ come from the germline V gene (reference sequence). With 5 bases clipped from V and 10 bases from J, the junction kept 9 bases outside the gene matches. The CDR3 extends over 14 amino acids. The CDR3 loop is CASSLPGQGAVAFF. DNA of the CDR3: TGTGCCAGCAGCCTACCAGGACAGGGGGCAGTAGCTTTCTTT.

The genes are TRBV6-6 and TRBJ1-5; D might be TRBD1 (6 bases). This CDR3 spans 18 amino acids. Trimming left V 5 bases short and J 0 bases short, with 20 bases between. CDR1 and CDR2 (germline): MNHNY, SVGAGI (reference sequence). The CDR3 spells CASSPRGGRIYSNQPQHF. CDR3 in DNA: TGTGCCAGCAGTCCCAGAGGGGGACGGATTTATAGCAATCAGCCCCAGCATTTT.

This sequence joins TRBV6-4 and TRBJ2-3, with TRBD1 matching 7 bases. The germline gives CDR1 MRHNA, CDR2 SNTAGT. This CDR3 region has 13 residues. V was clipped by 4 bases and J by 6 bases; unmatched bases: 4. The CDR3 here is CASSVDRADTQYF. CDR3 nucleotides: TGTGCCAGCAGTGTTGACAGGGCCGATACGCAGTATTTT.

The rearrangement uses TRBV9 and TRBJ2-1, with 12 nucleotides matching TRBD2. Trimming cost V 0 bases and J 6 bases; bases outside gene matches: 7. The CDR3 spans 17 residues. CDR1 is SGDLS, CDR2 YYNGEE, per germline. CDR3 amino acids: CASSVGSSGGASNEQFF. The DNA for the CDR3 is TGTGCCAGCAGCGTAGGCTCTAGCGGGGGGGCGAGCAATGAGCAGTTCTTC.

Concerning this clone itself: The sample has other DNA sequences that encode this CDR3 too. This chain links TRBV30 with TRBJ1-5; D possibly corresponds to TRBD1 (5 bases). V was trimmed by 2 bases and J by 2 bases, leaving 7 bases between them. Germline CDR1 and CDR2: GTSNPN and SVGIG (reference sequence). The CDR3 extends over 13 amino acids. Written as DNA, the CDR3 is TGTGCCTGGAGTTCGGGGGGCAATCAGCCCCAGCATTTT. Its translation is CAWSSGGNQPQHF. Full variable domain (missing parts from reference TRBV30 and TRBJ1-5): SQTIHQWPATLVQPVGSPLSLECTVEGTSNPNLYWYRQAAGRGLQLLFYSVGIGQISSEVPQNLSASRPQDRQFILSSKKLLLSDSGFYLCAWSSGGNQPQHFGDGTRLSIL.

V gene TRBV6-5 combines with J gene TRBJ1-2; perhaps TRBD1 as D (6 bases). The CDR3 spans 15 residues. CDR1 MNHEY and CDR2 SVGAGI come from the germline V gene. Trimming removed 5 bases from V and 0 bases from J, with 13 bases in between. Here the CDR3 reads CASSLGGAANYGYTF. The DNA for the CDR3 is TGTGCCAGCAGTCTCGGGGGGGCGGCTAACTATGGCTACACCTTC.

This clone was seen once. This chain links TRBV15 with TRBJ2-3; 10 nucleotides match TRBD2. The CDR3 extends over 14 amino acids. V lost 3 bases to trimming and J lost 5 bases; unmatched junction nucleotides: 2. Germline CDR1 reads LNHNV; CDR2 reads YYDKDF (reference sequence). CDR3 coding DNA: TGTGCCACCAGCAGTGGGACTAGCGTAGATACGCAGTATTTT. It codes for CATSSGTSVDTQYF.

This clone was observed a few times. The DNA of the CDR3 is TGTGCCAGCGGACCCCGACAGGGTATTTCCGATGAGCAGTTCTTC. Its translation: CASGPRQGISDEQFF. The genes are TRBV9 and TRBJ2-1; 7 nucleotides match TRBD1. Germline assignment: CDR1 SGDLS and CDR2 YYNGEE. V lost 7 bases and J lost 8; bases outside the gene matches: 15. This CDR3 contains 15 residues.

The rearrangement uses TRBV7-6 and TRBJ2-7; D perhaps matches TRBD2 (6 bases). Germline V gene lookup returns CDR1 SGHVS and CDR2 FNYEAQ. Trimming took off 0 bases at V and 2 bases at J, with 17 bases between the two ends. This CDR3 contains 17 residues. The CDR3 DNA reads TGTGCCAGCAGCTTAGCGCAGGGCGGGGAGAACACCTACGAGCAGTACTTC. Amino acid sequence: CASSLAQGGENTYEQYF.

The chain links TRBV19 to TRBJ1-5; no definite D call. The CDR3 is made up of 16 amino acids. CDR1 is LNHDA, CDR2 SQIVND, per germline (reference sequence). The V and J ends lost 1 base and 2 bases respectively, with 12 bases between them. The chain's CDR3 is CASSIGAGSGNQPQHF. CDR3 sequence (DNA): TGTGCCAGTAGTATAGGGGCAGGTTCTGGCAATCAGCCCCAGCATTTT. Using reference TRBV19 and TRBJ1-5 for the parts outside the CDR3, the full variable domain is DGGITQSPKYLFRKEGQNVTLSCEQNLNHDAMYWYRQDPGQGLRLIYYSQIVNDFQKGDIAEGYSVSREKKESFPLTVTSAQKNPTAFYLCASSIGAGSGNQPQHFGDGTRLSIL.

This rearrangement joins TRBV4-1 to TRBJ2-7, with 8 nucleotides matching TRBD1. J gave up 3 bases and V 1 base, and 14 bases lay outside the gene matches. CDR3 length: 18 amino acids. CDR1 MGHRA and CDR2 YSYEKL come from the germline V gene. In DNA form, the CDR3 reads TGCGCCAGCAGCCAAGCTCTGGTAATTCAGGGGGCGATCTACGAGCAGTACTTC. This codes for CASSQALVIQGAIYEQYF.

The rearrangement links TRBV18 to TRBJ2-5; D is possibly TRBD1 (6 bases). Germline loops: CDR1 KGHSH, CDR2 LQKENI. Trimming stripped 3 bases from V and 2 bases from J, with 13 bases between. The CDR3 runs 15 residues. The CDR3 sequence: CASSPTGSAQETQYF. The DNA of the CDR3 is TGTGCCAGCTCACCGACAGGCTCGGCGCAAGAGACCCAGTACTTC.

The table lists this clone with a count of one. This sequence joins TRBV5-4 and TRBJ2-7, with a possible D match to TRBD2 (5 bases). Germline values: CDR1 SGHNT, CDR2 YYREEE (reference sequence). The V and J ends lost 4 bases and 3 bases respectively, with 14 bases between them. CDR3 length equals 14 residues. Here the CDR3 DNA reads TGTGCCAGCAGCCGGGGTACTTCTGACTACGAGCAGTACTTC. Protein product: CASSRGTSDYEQYF.

The chain has TRBV30 and TRBJ2-7, with 8 nucleotides matching TRBD2. Germline V gives CDR1 GTSNPN, CDR2 SVGIG (reference sequence). Trimming cost V 3 bases and J 7 bases; bases outside gene matches: 17. The CDR3 length is 16 residues. The CDR3 region is CAWSPSLRAGGGEQYF. The CDR3 DNA follows: TGTGCCTGGAGCCCTTCCCTAAGGGCCGGCGGGGGGGAGCAGTACTTC.

V and J are TRBV6-6 and TRBJ2-7, with a weak D call TRBD1 (5 bases). Trimming took 5 bases from V and 2 from J, leaving 13 bases between them. The CDR3 has 14 residues. From germline, CDR1 is MNHNY and CDR2 SVGAGI (reference sequence). The CDR3 region has the DNA TGTGCCAGCAGTACAATAGACAGAACCTACGAGCAGTACTTC. Its translation is CASSTIDRTYEQYF.